This TCR beta chain is drawn from a study of human T cells and chemical hapten exposure. Points from the study as a whole: PT1 expanded TCR counts and patch test score correlated positively. Counts of TCRs above 1 in 1000 frequency stayed unchanged with DPC sensitization.

V lost 6 bases and J lost 0; bases outside the gene matches: 6. This CDR3 contains 17 residues. A word on this clonotype: Its specificity is unknown.

TCRdb re-analysed the RACE reads in MiXCR, keeping a single row per CDR3 protein. The sample lists some 94,000 distinct CDR3 sequences, about an eighth occurring once. Time point noted: patch test 1, 2 weeks after DPC sensitization. Treatment indicated: therapeutic diphenylcyclopropenone sensitization with weekly scalp DPC. This TCR was sampled from a woman aged 40 to 49 with alopecia areata. Some clones in this sample may be carry-over from other donors' samples. This sequence joins TRBV12-3 or TRBV12-4 and TRBJ2-6; 9 nucleotides line up with TRBD1. The sequencing here drew on whole blood, taken in connection with sensitization to the hapten diphenylcyclopropenone (DPC). The CDR3 loop is CASSSGTGRSGANVLTF. As DNA, the CDR3 is TGTGCCAGCAGCTCGGGGACAGGGCGCTCTGGGGCCAACGTCCTGACTTTC.